This TCR beta chain was observed in a study of memory CD4+ T cells and cytomegalovirus serostatus. Germline lookup yields CDR1 SGHRS and CDR2 YFSETQ. V was clipped by 4 bases and J by 7 bases; unmatched bases: 11. This CDR3 region has 15 residues. The sort gate was single viable CD3+CD4+CD8-CD45RO+ cells for memory CD4+ T cells. After thawing, CD4+ T cells were positively selected. Assay used: immunoSEQ multiplex PCR; TCRdb lists only in-frame clones, some missing. The table includes 40,000 to 50,000 clones, around 74% detected once. This clone was detected only once. This TCR was recovered from an adult in good health and CMV-seropositive. The sample consisted of memory CD4+ T cells from blood. The chain carries TRBV5-1 and TRBJ2-1; 7 bases line up with TRBD1. CDR3 nucleotides: TGCGCCAGCAGCGGGGCCAGACAGGGTCTAAATGAGCAGTTCTTC. Translation: CASSGARQGLNEQFF.